The next 23 T cell receptor beta chains were all read from a single sample in a study of T-cell reconstitution after alpha-beta-depleted transplantation in children. Unique molecular identifiers were incorporated into the prepared TCRbeta library. One entry per CDR3 protein results from TCRdb running MiXCR on the PCR reads. The sample gives some 400,000 distinct CDR3 sequences, roughly 21% of which show up once; 3.5% to 4% is in the top ten. This sample comprised PBMCs from the stem cell graft donor, obtained from the stem cell graft. The receptors shown here come from a human donor who donated a stem cell graft to a child with acute myeloid leukemia.

This chain joins TRBV7-2 and TRBJ2-1; TRBD2 might be the D (6 bases). The V and J ends lost 5 bases and 6 bases respectively, with 17 bases between them. CDR1 is SGHTA and CDR2 is FQGNSA in the germline V gene. The CDR3 contains 15 residues. In DNA form, the CDR3 reads TGTGCCAGCAGCCCTCGGGTGGGAGGCCCCAATGAGCAGTTCTTC. It yields the protein CASSPRVGGPNEQFF.

The rearrangement links TRBV20-1 to TRBJ2-7; perhaps D is TRBD1 or TRBD2 (5 bases each). The CDR3 extends over 13 amino acids. From germline, CDR1 is DFQATT and CDR2 SNEGSKA (reference sequence). Trimming stripped 1 base from V and 4 bases from J, with 11 bases between. The CDR3 DNA is TGCAGTGCTAGAGCCCAGGGACCTTACGAGCAGTACTTC. Residues: CSARAQGPYEQYF.

V is TRBV6-5 and J is TRBJ2-1, with 14 bases matching TRBD2. V lost 2 bases, J lost 0 bases, and 0 bases stayed unmatched. Germline V gene sequence: CDR1 MNHEY, CDR2 SVGAGI. The CDR3 consists of 17 residues. The CDR3 region is CASSYGTSGSSYNEQFF. In DNA, the CDR3 is TGTGCCAGCAGTTACGGGACTAGCGGGAGCTCCTACAATGAGCAGTTCTTC.

Only a few counts were recorded for this clonotype. The V and J genes are TRBV20-1 and TRBJ1-3; the D is unclear. With 1 base removed from V and 1 base from J, the gap between germline ends came to 5 bases. The CDR3 has 13 amino acids. Germline V lookup: CDR1 DFQATT, CDR2 SNEGSKA (reference sequence). The CDR3 DNA follows: TGCAGTGCTAGAGGCTCTTCTGGAAACACCATATATTTT. Its translation: CSARGSSGNTIYF.

The chain employs TRBV5-1 and TRBJ2-5; D may be TRBD1 or TRBD2 (5 bases each). The CDR3 has 16 residues. V was cut by 0 bases and J by 2 bases, with 14 bases left in between. Germline V gene data show CDR1 as SGHRS and CDR2 as YFSETQ. This CDR3 reads CASSLGGSFQQETQYF. The CDR3 DNA follows: TGCGCCAGCAGCTTGGGGGGGTCTTTCCAGCAAGAGACCCAGTACTTC.

The chain uses TRBV29-1 and TRBJ1-3; 7 bases align to TRBD1. V lost 7 bases and J lost 1; bases outside the gene matches: 7. Germline loops: CDR1 SQVTM, CDR2 ANQGSEA. The CDR3 extends over 14 amino acids. The CDR3 sequence is CSAQGTVSGNTIYF. The CDR3 nucleotides read TGCAGCGCCCAAGGGACAGTTTCTGGAAACACCATATATTTT.

This chain links TRBV12-3 or TRBV12-4 with TRBJ2-7, with 14 nucleotides matching TRBD2. There are 16 residues in the CDR3. V lost 6 bases to trimming and J lost 5 bases; unmatched junction nucleotides: 9. The chain's CDR3 is CASRYTSGLAGDEQYF. CDR3 coding DNA: TGTGCCAGCAGGTATACCTCGGGACTAGCGGGAGACGAGCAGTACTTC.

The chain recombines TRBV7-2 with TRBJ2-3; 8 nucleotides align to TRBD2. This CDR3 region has 15 residues. The germline V gene encodes CDR1 SGHTA and CDR2 FQGNSA. The J segment lost 2 bases and the V segment lost 5 bases, leaving 6 bases of the junction unmatched. This CDR3 reads CASSPGLGYTDTQYF. CDR3 coding DNA: TGTGCCAGCAGCCCGGGACTAGGATACACAGATACGCAGTATTTT.

In this sample, this clonotype turned up a few times. The genes are TRBV20-1 and TRBJ1-5; D gene ambiguous. V was trimmed by 1 base and J by 3 bases, leaving 7 bases between them. The CDR3 has 13 residues. Germline CDR1 is DFQATT and CDR2 is SNEGSKA (reference sequence). CDR3 sequence (DNA): TGCAGTGCTAGAGGACCTAACAATCAGCCCCAGCATTTT. This gives the protein CSARGPNNQPQHF.

This clonotype was picked up many times. The chain couples TRBV25-1 to TRBJ1-5; TRBD1 aligns across 10 bases. CDR1 and CDR2 (germline): MGHDK, SYGVNS. The CDR3 spans 16 residues. V was pared by 2 bases and J by 3 bases, with 4 bases of the junction left unmatched. The CDR3 region is CASSEDGQGDNQPQHF. The CDR3, as DNA: TGTGCCAGCAGTGAAGATGGACAGGGGGACAATCAGCCCCAGCATTTT.

The V gene is TRBV7-8, the J gene TRBJ2-3; weak D call: TRBD1 (6 bases). V was shortened by 5 bases and J by 2 bases, with 17 bases between the two germline ends. Germline values: CDR1 SGHVS, CDR2 FQNEAQ. The CDR3 length is 16 residues. The CDR3 loop reads CASSTRSGAPTDTQYF. In DNA, the CDR3 is TGTGCCAGCAGCACCCGCTCAGGGGCCCCCACAGATACGCAGTATTTT.

This clonotype was detected many times. The chain has TRBV24-1 and TRBJ2-7, with a tentative D call TRBD2 (5 bases). Germline V gives CDR1 KGHDR, CDR2 SFDVKD. The CDR3 length is 13 residues. Trimming removed 6 bases at V and 2 bases at J, with 10 bases between. The chain's CDR3 is CATSLGDPYEQYF. Written as DNA, the CDR3 is TGTGCCACCAGTCTGGGAGATCCCTACGAGCAGTACTTC.

This clonotype was picked up many times. This chain's CDR3 is CSASGGYQPQHF. Here the CDR3 DNA reads TGCAGTGCTTCTGGGGGCTATCAGCCCCAGCATTTT. The V gene is TRBV20-1, the J gene TRBJ1-5; the D gene is possibly TRBD1 (6 bases). The CDR3 sequence is 12 residues long. V lost 5 bases and J 5 bases, leaving 10 bases between the germline ends. Germline V lookup: CDR1 DFQATT, CDR2 SNEGSKA (reference sequence).

The chain combines TRBV4-1 with TRBJ2-3, with TRBD1 identical over 12 bases. V shed 2 bases, J shed 4 bases, and the junction held 4 bases outside the gene matches. The CDR3 is made up of 16 amino acids. CDR1 and CDR2 (germline): MGHRA, YSYEKL. Here the CDR3 DNA reads TGCGCCAGCAGCCAACAGGGACAGGGGGCTGCAGATACGCAGTATTTT. Translated: CASSQQGQGAADTQYF.

A few counts support this clonotype. CDR3: CASSYYRGLGDTQYF. CDR3 in DNA: TGTGCCAGCAGTTACTACAGGGGGCTGGGGGATACGCAGTATTTT. The V call is TRBV12-3 or TRBV12-4, the J call TRBJ2-3, with 9 positions matching TRBD1. The CDR3 covers 15 residues. V shed 4 bases, J shed 6 bases, and the junction held 8 bases outside the gene matches.

This clonotype occurred many times. The rearrangement uses TRBV6-5 and TRBJ2-3; D unresolved. This CDR3 comprises 13 residues. The germline CDR1 and CDR2 sequences are MNHEY and SVGAGI. Trimming took 1 base from V and 7 from J, leaving 9 bases between them. CDR3: CASSYYVAYTQYF. CDR3 in DNA: TGTGCCAGCAGTTACTACGTCGCTTATACGCAGTATTTT.

V gene TRBV15 combines with J gene TRBJ2-1; either TRBD1 or TRBD2 may supply D (5 bases each). Germline V CDR1 and CDR2: LNHNV, YYDKDF (reference sequence). V was cut by 7 bases and J by 3 bases, with 19 bases left in between. This CDR3 comprises 16 residues. The DNA for the CDR3 is TGTGCCACCAATACCCGGTGGCAGGGAGTCTACAATGAGCAGTTCTTC. This translates into CATNTRWQGVYNEQFF.

The chain combines TRBV18 with TRBJ2-7; 7 nucleotides match TRBD2. The CDR3 length is 14 residues. Germline CDR1 and CDR2: KGHSH and LQKENI. After removal of 4 bases from V and 3 bases from J, the junction contained 6 bases not matched to a gene. The CDR3 protein is CASSLGTNNYEQYF. Here the CDR3 DNA reads TGTGCCAGCTCACTCGGGACTAACAACTACGAGCAGTACTTC.

Many counts were recorded for this clonotype. The chain has TRBV20-1 and TRBJ2-1; TRBD2 agrees at 9 bases. This CDR3 comprises 16 residues. V lost 0 bases to trimming and J lost 0 bases; unmatched junction nucleotides: 3. The germline V gene encodes CDR1 DFQATT and CDR2 SNEGSKA (reference sequence). This CDR3 reads CSARDVTSGSYNEQFF. In DNA, the CDR3 is TGCAGTGCTAGAGATGTGACTAGCGGCTCCTACAATGAGCAGTTCTTC.

This clonotype occurred once. The chain joins TRBV27 to TRBJ1-1; D unresolved. This CDR3 is 13 amino acids long. Germline V CDR1 and CDR2: MNHEY, SMNVEV (reference sequence). The germline V and J ends were trimmed by 8 bases and 0 bases, with 10 bases remaining between them. CDR3 nucleotides: TGTGCCAGCCGCCACCCCTTGAACACTGAAGCTTTCTTT. Translating it yields CASRHPLNTEAFF.

The V and J genes are TRBV12-3 or TRBV12-4 and TRBJ2-5; D is ambiguous. Between the trimmed V and J ends, which lost 5 bases and 2 bases, there was a span of 9 bases. This CDR3 has 13 amino acids. CDR3 sequence: CASSHLIQETQYF. The CDR3 nucleotides read TGTGCCAGCAGTCATCTGATACAAGAGACCCAGTACTTC.

The gene calls are TRBV20-1 and TRBJ2-7; D ambiguous. Germline loops: CDR1 DFQATT, CDR2 SNEGSKA (reference sequence). Trimming cost V 0 bases and J 3 bases, with 9 bases left between them. The CDR3 has 13 residues. CDR3 bases: TGCAGTGCTAGAGATCTCGACGGCTACGAGCAGTACTTC. It translates to CSARDLDGYEQYF.

At least ten counts were recorded for this clonotype. The rearrangement links TRBV7-8 to TRBJ2-5; D is possibly TRBD1 (6 bases). CDR3 length: 15 amino acids. Trimming cost V 0 bases and J 2 bases, with 10 bases left between them. Germline V gives CDR1 SGHVS, CDR2 FQNEAQ. CDR3 amino acids: CASSLAAGVQETQYF. Written as DNA, the CDR3 is TGTGCCAGCAGCTTAGCGGCAGGGGTACAAGAGACCCAGTACTTC. The entire variable domain, with the rest obtained from reference TRBV7-8 and TRBJ2-5, is as follows: GAGVSQSPRYKVAKRGQDVALRCDPISGHVSLFWYQQALGQGPEFLTYFQNEAQLDKSGLPSDRFFAERPEGSVSTLKIQRTQQEDSAVYLCASSLAAGVQETQYFGPGTRLLVL.